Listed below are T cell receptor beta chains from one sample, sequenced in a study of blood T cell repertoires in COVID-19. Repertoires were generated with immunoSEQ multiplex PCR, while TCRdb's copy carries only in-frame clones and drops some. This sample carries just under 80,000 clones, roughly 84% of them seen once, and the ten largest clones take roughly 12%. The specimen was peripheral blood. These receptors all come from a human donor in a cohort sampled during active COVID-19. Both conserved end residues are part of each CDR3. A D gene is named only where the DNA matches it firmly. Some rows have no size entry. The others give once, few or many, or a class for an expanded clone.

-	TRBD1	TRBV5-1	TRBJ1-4	CASSPGDRWGTNEKLFF	TGCGCCAGCTCCCCTGGGGACAGGTGGGGAACTAATGAAAAACTGTTTTTT
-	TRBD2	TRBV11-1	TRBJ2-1	CASSLAGFTSGQRAQFF	TGTGCCAGCAGCTTAGCGGGTTTTACTAGCGGCCAAAGGGCGCAGTTCTTC
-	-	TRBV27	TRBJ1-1	CASSNTGGTEAFF	TGTGCCAGCAGTAATACAGGCGGCACTGAAGCTTTCTTT
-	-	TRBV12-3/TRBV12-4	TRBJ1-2	CASSEILNYGYTF	TGCGCCAGCAGTGAGATCTTAAACTATGGCTACACCTTC
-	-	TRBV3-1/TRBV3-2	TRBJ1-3	CAYRAGNTIYF	TGTGCCTACCGGGCTGGAAACACCATATATTTT
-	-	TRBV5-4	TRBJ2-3	CASTNRGGRRDTQYF	TGTGCCAGCACCAACAGGGGCGGGAGGAGAGATACGCAGTATTTT
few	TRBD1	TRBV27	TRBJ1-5	CASSMQGDQPQHF	TGTGCCAGCAGTATGCAGGGGGATCAGCCCCAGCATTTT
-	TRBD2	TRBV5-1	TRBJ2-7	CASSSSGTSGDQYF	TGCGCCAGCAGCTCCTCCGGGACTAGCGGAGACCAGTACTTC
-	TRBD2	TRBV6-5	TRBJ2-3	CASKTSGRADTQYF	TGTGCCAGCAAGACTAGCGGGAGGGCAGATACGCAGTATTTT
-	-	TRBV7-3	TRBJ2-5	CASSPSSEETQYF	TGTGCCAGCAGCCCGAGTTCTGAAGAGACCCAGTACTTC
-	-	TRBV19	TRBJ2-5	CASSITAGSVSQETQYF	TGTGCCAGTAGTATAACCGCAGGATCCGTAAGCCAAGAGACCCAGTACTTC
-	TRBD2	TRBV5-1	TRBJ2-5	CASSAAPSGQETQYF	TGCGCCAGCAGCGCCGCGCCTAGCGGCCAAGAGACCCAGTACTTC
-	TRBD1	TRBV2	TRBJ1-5	CASSWGQVNQPQHF	TGTGCCAGCAGCTGGGGACAGGTAAATCAGCCCCAGCATTTT
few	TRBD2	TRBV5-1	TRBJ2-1	CASSSHGGGAYNEQFF	TGCGCCAGCAGCTCACATGGGGGAGGGGCCTACAATGAGCAGTTCTTC
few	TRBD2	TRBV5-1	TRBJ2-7	CASSLVGLAGNEQYF	TGCGCCAGCAGCTTGGTCGGACTAGCCGGTAACGAGCAGTACTTC
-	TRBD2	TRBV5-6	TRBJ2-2	CASSLGTSGGRITGELFF	TGTGCCAGCAGCTTGGGGACTAGCGGGGGGAGGATCACCGGGGAGCTGTTTTTT
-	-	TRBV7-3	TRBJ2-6	CASSFGGVSGANVLTF	TGTGCCAGCAGCTTTGGAGGTGTCTCTGGGGCCAACGTCCTGACTTTC
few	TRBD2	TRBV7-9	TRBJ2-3	CASSFGLAGIDTQYF	TGTGCCAGCAGCTTTGGGCTAGCGGGGATCGATACGCAGTATTTT
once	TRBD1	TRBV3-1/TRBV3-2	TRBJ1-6	CASSHGDRENSPLHF	TGTGCCAGCAGCCATGGGGACAGGGAAAATTCACCCCTCCACTTT
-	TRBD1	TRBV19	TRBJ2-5	CASRPPGQGGETQYF	TGTGCCAGTAGGCCTCCGGGACAGGGGGGAGAGACCCAGTACTTC
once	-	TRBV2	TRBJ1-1	CASTFDRMNTEAFF	TGTGCCAGCACCTTTGACAGAATGAACACTGAAGCTTTCTTT
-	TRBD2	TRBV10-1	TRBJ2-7	CASSRTSGTTYEQYF	TGCGCCAGCAGTCGGACTAGCGGGACAACCTACGAGCAGTACTTC
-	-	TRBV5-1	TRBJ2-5	CATSWGLGQETQYF	TGCGCCACCTCCTGGGGGCTGGGTCAAGAGACCCAGTACTTC
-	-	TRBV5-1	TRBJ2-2	CASSPGLWNTGELFF	TGCGCCAGCAGCCCCGGACTATGGAACACCGGGGAGCTGTTTTTT
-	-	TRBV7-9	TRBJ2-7	CASSSQGYEQYF	TGTGCCAGCAGCTCACAGGGATACGAGCAGTACTTC
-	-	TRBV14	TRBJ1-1	CASSQVLQNTEAFF	TGTGCCAGCAGCCAAGTGTTACAGAACACTGAAGCTTTCTTT
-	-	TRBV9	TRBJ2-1	CASSPRGAFDPYNEQFF	TGTGCCAGCAGCCCCCGGGGAGCTTTCGATCCCTACAATGAGCAGTTCTTC